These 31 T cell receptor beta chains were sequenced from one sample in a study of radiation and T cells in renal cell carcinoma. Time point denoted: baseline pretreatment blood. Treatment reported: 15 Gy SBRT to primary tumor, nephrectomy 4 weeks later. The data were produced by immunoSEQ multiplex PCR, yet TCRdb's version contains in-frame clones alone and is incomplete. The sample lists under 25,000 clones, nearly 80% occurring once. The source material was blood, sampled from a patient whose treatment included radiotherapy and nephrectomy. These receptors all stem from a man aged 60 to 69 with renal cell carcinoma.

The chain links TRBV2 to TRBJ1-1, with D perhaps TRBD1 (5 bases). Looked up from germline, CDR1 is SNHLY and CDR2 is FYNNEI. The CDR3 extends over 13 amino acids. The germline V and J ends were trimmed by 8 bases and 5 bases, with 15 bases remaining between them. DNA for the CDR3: TGTGCCAGCGGCCGTGCAGGGACGACTGAAGCTTTCTTT. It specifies CASGRAGTTEAFF.

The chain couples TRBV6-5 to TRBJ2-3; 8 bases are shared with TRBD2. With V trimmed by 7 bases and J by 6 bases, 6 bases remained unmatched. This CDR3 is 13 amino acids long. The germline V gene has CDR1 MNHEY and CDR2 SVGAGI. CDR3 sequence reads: CASTPGGVDTQYF. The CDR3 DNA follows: TGTGCCAGCACCCCGGGGGGGGTGGATACGCAGTATTTT.

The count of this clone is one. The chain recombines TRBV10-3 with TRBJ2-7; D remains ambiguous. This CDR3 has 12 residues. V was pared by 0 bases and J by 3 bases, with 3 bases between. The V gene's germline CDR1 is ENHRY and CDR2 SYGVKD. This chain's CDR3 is CAISESSYEQYF. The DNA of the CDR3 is TGTGCCATCAGTGAGTCAAGCTACGAGCAGTACTTC.

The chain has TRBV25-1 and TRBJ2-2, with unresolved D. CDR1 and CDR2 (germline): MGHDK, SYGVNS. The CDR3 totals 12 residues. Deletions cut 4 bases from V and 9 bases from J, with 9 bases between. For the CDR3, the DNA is TGTGCCAGCAGTGTTACCGCTTGGGAGCTGTTTTTT. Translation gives CASSVTAWELFF.

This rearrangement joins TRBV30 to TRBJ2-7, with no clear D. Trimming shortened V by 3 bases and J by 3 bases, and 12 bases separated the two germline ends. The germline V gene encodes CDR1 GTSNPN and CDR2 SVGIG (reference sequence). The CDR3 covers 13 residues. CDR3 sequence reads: CAWSARTGYEQYF. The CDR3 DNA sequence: TGTGCCTGGAGCGCCCGGACGGGCTACGAGCAGTACTTC.

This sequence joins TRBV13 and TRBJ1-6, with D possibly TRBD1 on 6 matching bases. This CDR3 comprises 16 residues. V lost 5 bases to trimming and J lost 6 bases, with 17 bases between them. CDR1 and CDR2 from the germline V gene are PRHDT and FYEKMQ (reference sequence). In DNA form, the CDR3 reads TGTGCCAGCAGCCAAGGGACAAGGACGGTTAATTCACCCCTCCACTTT. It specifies CASSQGTRTVNSPLHF.

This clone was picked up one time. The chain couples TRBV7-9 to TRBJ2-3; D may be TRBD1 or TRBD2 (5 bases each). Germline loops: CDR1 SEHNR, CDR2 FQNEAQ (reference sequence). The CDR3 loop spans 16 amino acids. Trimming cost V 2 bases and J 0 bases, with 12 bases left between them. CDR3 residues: CASSLIGTASTDTQYF. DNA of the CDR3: TGTGCCAGCAGCTTAATCGGGACCGCTAGCACAGATACGCAGTATTTT.

DNA of the CDR3: TGTGCCAGTAGTACTACCCTCGCCGACAGGGGGCTAGGTAACTATGGCTACACCTTC. It codes for CASSTTLADRGLGNYGYTF. The chain links TRBV19 to TRBJ1-2; the match to TRBD1 covers 10 bases. This CDR3 is 19 amino acids long. V shed 4 bases, J shed 1 base, and the junction held 15 bases outside the gene matches. Per germline, CDR1 LNHDA and CDR2 SQIVND (reference sequence).

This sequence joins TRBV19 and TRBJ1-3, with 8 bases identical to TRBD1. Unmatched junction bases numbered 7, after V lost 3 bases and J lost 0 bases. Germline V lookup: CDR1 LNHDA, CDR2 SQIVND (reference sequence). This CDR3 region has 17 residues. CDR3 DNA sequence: TGTGCCAGTAGTATTGGGACAGGTCCCTTCTCTGGAAACACCATATATTTT. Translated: CASSIGTGPFSGNTIYF.

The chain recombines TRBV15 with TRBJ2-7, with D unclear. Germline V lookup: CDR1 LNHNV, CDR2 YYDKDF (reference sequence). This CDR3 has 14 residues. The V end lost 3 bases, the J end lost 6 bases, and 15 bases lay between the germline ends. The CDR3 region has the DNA TGTGCCACCAGCAGCAACCCCGAGACATCCGAGCAGTACTTC. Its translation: CATSSNPETSEQYF.

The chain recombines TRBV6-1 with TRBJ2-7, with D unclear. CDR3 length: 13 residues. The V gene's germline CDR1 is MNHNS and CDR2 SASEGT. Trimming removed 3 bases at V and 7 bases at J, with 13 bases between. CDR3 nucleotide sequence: TGTGCCAGCAGTGACGCCAAGTATAGGGAGCAGTACTTC. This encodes CASSDAKYREQYF.

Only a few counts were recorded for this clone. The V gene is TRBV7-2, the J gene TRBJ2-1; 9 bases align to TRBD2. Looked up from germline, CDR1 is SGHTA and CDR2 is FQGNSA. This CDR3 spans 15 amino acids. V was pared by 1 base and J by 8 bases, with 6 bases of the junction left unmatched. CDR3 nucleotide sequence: TGTGCCAGCAGCTTAGGCGTAGCGGGAGTATATGAGCAGTTCTTC. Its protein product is CASSLGVAGVYEQFF.

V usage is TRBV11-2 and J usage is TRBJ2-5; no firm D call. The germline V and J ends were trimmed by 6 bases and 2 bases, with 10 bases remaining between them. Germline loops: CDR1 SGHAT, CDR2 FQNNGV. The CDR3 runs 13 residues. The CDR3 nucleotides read TGTGCCAGCAGAGCCGTGGGTCAAGAGACCCAGTACTTC. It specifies CASRAVGQETQYF.

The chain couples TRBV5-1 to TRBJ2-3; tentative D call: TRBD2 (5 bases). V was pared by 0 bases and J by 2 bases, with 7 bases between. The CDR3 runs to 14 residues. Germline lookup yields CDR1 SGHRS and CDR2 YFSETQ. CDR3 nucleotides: TGCGCCAGCAGCTTGGCGGGATTCACAGATACGCAGTATTTT. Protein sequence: CASSLAGFTDTQYF.

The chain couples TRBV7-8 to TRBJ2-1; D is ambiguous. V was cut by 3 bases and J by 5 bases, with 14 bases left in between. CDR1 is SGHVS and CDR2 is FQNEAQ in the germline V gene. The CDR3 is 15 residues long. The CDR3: CASSFGRTKDNEQFF. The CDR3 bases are TGTGCCAGCAGCTTTGGCAGAACAAAGGACAATGAGCAGTTCTTC.

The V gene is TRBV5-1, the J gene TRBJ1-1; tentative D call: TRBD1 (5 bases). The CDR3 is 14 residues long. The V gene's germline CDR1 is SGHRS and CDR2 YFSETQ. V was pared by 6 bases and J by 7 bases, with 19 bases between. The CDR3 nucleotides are TGCGCCAGCAACAATCTTGGGGGTGGGAATGAAGCTTTCTTT. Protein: CASNNLGGGNEAFF.

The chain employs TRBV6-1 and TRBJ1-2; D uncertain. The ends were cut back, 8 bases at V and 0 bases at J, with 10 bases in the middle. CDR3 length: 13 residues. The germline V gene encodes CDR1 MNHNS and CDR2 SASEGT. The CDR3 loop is CASFKSTNYGYTF. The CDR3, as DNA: TGTGCCAGCTTCAAATCAACTAACTATGGCTACACCTTC.

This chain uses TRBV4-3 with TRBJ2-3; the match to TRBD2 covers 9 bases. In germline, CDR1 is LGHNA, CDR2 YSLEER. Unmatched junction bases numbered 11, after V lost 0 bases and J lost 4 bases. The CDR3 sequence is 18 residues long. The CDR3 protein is CASSQDWVSGRGADTQYF. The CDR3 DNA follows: TGCGCCAGCAGCCAAGATTGGGTTAGCGGGAGAGGGGCAGATACGCAGTATTTT.

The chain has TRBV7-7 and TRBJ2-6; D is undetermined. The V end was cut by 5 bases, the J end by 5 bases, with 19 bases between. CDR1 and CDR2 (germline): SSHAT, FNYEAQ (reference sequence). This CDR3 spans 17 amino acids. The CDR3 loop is CASSMFGPQSRANVLTF. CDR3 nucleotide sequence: TGTGCCAGCAGCATGTTCGGGCCACAAAGTCGGGCCAACGTCCTGACTTTC.

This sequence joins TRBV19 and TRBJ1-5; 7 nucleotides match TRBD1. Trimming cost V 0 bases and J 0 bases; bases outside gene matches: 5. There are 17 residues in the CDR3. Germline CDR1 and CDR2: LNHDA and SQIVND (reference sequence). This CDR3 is CASSIEPTGYSNQPQHF. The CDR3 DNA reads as TGTGCCAGTAGTATAGAGCCGACAGGGTATAGCAATCAGCCCCAGCATTTT.

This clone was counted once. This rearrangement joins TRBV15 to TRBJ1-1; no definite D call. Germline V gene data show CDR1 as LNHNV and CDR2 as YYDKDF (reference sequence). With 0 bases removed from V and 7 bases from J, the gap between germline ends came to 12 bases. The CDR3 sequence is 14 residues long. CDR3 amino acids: CATSRDFLAFEAFF. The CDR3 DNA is TGTGCCACCAGCAGAGATTTCTTGGCATTTGAAGCTTTCTTT.

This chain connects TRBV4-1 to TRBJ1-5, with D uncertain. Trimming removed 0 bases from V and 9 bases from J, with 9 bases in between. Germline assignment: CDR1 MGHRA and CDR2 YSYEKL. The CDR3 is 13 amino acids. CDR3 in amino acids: CASSQDTGRPQHF. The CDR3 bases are TGCGCCAGCAGCCAAGATACTGGACGGCCCCAGCATTTT.

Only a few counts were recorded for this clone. The CDR3: CASVDRVGSYEQYF. The CDR3 DNA follows: TGTGCCAGCGTAGACAGGGTGGGCTCCTACGAGCAGTACTTC. V and J are TRBV6-6 and TRBJ2-7; the match to TRBD1 covers 7 bases. The CDR3 has 14 residues. The J segment lost 0 bases and the V segment lost 8 bases, leaving 7 bases of the junction unmatched. The germline V gene has CDR1 MNHNY and CDR2 SVGAGI (reference sequence).

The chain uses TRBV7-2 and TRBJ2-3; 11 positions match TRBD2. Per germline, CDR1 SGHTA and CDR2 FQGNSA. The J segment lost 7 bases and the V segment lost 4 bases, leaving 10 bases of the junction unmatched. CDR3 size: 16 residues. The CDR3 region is CASSSYSGRAGNTQYF. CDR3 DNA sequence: TGTGCCAGCAGCTCCTATAGCGGGAGGGCCGGAAATACGCAGTATTTT.

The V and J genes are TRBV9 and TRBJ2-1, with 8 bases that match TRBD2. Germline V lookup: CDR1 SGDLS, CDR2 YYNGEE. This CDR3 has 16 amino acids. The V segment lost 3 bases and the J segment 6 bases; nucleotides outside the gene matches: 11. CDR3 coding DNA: TGTGCCAGCAGCGACAGAGCGGGAGTTAATTTCAATGAGCAGTTCTTC. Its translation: CASSDRAGVNFNEQFF.

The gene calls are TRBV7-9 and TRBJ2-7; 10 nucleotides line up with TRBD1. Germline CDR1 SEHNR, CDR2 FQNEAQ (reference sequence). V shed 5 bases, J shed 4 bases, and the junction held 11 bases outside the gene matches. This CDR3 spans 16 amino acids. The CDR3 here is CASSPPGQGILYEQYF. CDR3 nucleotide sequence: TGTGCCAGCAGCCCACCGGGACAGGGGATTTTATACGAGCAGTACTTC.

The CDR3 region has the DNA TGCGCCAGCAGCCACCGGGACAGAACCTACGAGCAGTACTTC. This encodes CASSHRDRTYEQYF. The gene calls are TRBV5-1 and TRBJ2-7; 7 bases map to TRBD1. Germline assignment: CDR1 SGHRS and CDR2 YFSETQ. This CDR3 comprises 14 residues. J lost 2 bases, V lost 4 bases, and 6 bases had no gene match.

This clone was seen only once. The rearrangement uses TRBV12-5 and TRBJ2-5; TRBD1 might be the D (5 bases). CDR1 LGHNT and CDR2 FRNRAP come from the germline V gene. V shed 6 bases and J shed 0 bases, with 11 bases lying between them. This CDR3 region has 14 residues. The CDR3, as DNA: TGTGCTAGTGGCCCCGACAGTAACCAAGAGACCCAGTACTTC. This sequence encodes CASGPDSNQETQYF.

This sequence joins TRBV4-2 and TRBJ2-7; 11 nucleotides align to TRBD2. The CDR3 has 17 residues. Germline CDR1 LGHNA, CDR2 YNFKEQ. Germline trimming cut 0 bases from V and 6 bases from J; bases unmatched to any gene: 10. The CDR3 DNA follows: TGTGCCAGCAGCCAAGATGGGCCGACTAGCGGGAAGGGCGAGCAGTACTTC. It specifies CASSQDGPTSGKGEQYF.

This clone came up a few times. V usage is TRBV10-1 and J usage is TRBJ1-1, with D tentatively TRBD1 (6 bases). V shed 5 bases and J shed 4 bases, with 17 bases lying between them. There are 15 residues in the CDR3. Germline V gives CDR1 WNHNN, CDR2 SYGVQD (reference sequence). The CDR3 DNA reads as TGCGCCAGCAGTTTCCAACGGGGGGCCACCACTGAAGCTTTCTTT. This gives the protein CASSFQRGATTEAFF.

The CDR3 nucleotides are TGTGCCACAACAGGGGCCCAAGAGACCCAGTACTTC. This sequence encodes CATTGAQETQYF. The chain recombines TRBV15 with TRBJ2-5; 7 bases match TRBD1. J lost 1 base, V lost 9 bases, and 2 bases had no gene match. Per germline, CDR1 LNHNV and CDR2 YYDKDF (reference sequence). This CDR3 region has 12 residues.